This T cell receptor (beta chain) was sequenced for a study of T cell responses to AZD1222 COVID-19 vaccine. This CDR3 is built from 15 residues. The V end was cut by 6 bases, the J end by 2 bases, with 17 bases between. CDR1 and CDR2 from the germline V gene are MDHEN and SYDVKM. Clones were sequenced by immunoSEQ multiplex PCR, and TCRdb holds only the in-frame ones, with some missing. The sample shows approximately 210,000 clones, approximately 93% of them seen only once. V usage is TRBV28 and J usage is TRBJ2-7; D is unclear. The sample was peripheral blood, taken 28 days after the second AZD1222 dose. The receptor was isolated from an adult who received the AZD1222 COVID-19 vaccine. The chain's CDR3 is CASSPGGTHAYEQYF. Written as DNA, the CDR3 is TGTGCCAGCAGCCCCGGCGGCACACACGCCTACGAGCAGTACTTC.